The entry that follows covers one TCR beta chain sequence. The sample originates from a study of T cell changes during pregnancy in multiple sclerosis. This CDR3 contains 16 residues. Trimming removed 2 bases at V and 1 base at J, with 14 bases between. From germline, CDR1 is SEHNR and CDR2 FQNEAQ (reference sequence). The method was immunoSEQ multiplex PCR; TCRdb's version includes in-frame clones alone and lacks a portion of them. The sample yields 45,000 or so clones, 91% seen once. The sample was CD8+ T cells from peripheral blood mononuclear cells, taken after pregnancy. This sequence originates from a female donor with multiple sclerosis, enrolled in a pregnancy study. The chain uses TRBV7-9 and TRBJ2-5; a possible D gene is TRBD2 (5 bases). The CDR3 nucleotides are TGTGCCAGCAGCTTAACTCCCAGCGGCATCCAAGAGACCCAGTACTTC. It is translated as CASSLTPSGIQETQYF.